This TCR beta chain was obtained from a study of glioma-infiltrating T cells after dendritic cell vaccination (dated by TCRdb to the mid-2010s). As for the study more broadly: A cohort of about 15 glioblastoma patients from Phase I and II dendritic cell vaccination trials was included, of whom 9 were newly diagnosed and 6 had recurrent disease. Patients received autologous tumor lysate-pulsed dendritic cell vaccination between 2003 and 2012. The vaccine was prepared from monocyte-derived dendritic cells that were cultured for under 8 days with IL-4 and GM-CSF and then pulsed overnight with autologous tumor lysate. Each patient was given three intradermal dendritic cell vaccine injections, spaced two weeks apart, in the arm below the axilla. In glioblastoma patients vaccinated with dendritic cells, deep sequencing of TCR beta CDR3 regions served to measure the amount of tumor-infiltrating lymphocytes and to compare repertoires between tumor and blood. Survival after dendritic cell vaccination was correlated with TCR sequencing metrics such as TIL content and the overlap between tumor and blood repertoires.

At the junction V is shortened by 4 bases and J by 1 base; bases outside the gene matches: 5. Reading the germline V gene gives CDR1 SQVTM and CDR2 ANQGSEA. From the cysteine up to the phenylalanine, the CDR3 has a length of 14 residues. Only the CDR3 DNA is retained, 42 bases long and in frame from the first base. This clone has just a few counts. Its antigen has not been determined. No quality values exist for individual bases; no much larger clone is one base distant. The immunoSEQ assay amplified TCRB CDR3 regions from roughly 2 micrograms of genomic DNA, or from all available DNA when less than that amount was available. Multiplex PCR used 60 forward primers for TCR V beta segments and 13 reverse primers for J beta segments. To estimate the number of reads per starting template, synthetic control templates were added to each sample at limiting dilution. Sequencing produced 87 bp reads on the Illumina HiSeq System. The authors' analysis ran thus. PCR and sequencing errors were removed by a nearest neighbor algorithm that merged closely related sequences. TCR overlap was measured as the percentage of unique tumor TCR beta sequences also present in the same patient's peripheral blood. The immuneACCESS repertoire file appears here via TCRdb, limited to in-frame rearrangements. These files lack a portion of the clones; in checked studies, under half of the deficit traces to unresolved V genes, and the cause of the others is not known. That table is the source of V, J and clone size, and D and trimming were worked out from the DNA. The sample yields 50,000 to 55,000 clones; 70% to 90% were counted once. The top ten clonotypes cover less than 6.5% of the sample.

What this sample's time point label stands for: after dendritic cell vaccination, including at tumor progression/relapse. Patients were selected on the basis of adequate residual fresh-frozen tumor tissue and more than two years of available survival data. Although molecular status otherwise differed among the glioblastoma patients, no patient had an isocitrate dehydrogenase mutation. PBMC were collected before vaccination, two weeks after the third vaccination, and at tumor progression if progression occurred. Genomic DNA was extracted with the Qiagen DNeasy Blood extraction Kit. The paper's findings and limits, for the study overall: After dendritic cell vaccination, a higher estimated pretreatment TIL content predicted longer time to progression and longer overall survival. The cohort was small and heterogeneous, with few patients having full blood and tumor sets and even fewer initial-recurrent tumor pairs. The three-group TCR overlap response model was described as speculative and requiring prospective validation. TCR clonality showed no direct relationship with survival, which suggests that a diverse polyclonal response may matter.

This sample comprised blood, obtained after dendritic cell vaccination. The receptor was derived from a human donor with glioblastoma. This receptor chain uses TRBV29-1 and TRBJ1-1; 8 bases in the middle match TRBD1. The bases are TGCAGCGTTGTCGCCAGGGGGCCGAACACTGAAGCTTTCTTT. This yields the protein CSVVARGPNTEAFF.